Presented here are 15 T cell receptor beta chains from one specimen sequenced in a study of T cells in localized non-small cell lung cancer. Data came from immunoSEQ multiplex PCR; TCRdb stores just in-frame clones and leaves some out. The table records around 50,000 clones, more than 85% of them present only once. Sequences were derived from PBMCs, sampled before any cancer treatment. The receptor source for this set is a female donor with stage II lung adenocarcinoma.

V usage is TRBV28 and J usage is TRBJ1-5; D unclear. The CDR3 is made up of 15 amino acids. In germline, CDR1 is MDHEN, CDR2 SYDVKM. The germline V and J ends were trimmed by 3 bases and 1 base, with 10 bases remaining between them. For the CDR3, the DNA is TGTGCCAGCAGTTTCTCTTTGTTGAGCAATCAGCCCCAGCATTTT. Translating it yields CASSFSLLSNQPQHF.

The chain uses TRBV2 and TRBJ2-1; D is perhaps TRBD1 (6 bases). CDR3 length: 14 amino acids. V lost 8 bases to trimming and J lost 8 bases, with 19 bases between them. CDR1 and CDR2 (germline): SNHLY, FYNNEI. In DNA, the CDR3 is TGTGCCAGCCTAGAGTACAGGGCGATACATGAGCAGTTCTTC. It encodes CASLEYRAIHEQFF.

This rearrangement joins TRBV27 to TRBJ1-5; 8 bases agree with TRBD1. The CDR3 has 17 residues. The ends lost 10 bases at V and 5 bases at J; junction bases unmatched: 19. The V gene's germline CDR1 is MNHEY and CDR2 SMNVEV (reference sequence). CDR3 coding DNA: TGTGCCACCCCACGGCCACTCCGAGGACAGGGCCATCAGCCCCAGCATTTT. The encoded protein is CATPRPLRGQGHQPQHF.

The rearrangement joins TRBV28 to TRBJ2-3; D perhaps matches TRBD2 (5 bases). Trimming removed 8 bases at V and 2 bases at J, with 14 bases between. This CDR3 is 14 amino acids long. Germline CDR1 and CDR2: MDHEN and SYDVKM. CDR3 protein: CASGGTRNTDTQYF. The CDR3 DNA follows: TGTGCCAGCGGAGGAACGAGGAACACAGATACGCAGTATTTT.

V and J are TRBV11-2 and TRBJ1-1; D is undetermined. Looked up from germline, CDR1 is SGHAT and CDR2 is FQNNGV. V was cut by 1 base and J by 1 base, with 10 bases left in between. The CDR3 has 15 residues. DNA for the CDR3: TGTGCCAGCAGCTTAGGTCCGGGCCCGAACACTGAAGCTTTCTTT. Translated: CASSLGPGPNTEAFF.

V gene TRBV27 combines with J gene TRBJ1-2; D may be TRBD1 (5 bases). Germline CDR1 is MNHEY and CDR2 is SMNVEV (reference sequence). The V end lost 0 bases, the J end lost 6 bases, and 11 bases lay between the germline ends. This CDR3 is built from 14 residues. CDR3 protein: CASSLSGLGNGYTF. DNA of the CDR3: TGTGCCAGCAGTTTATCGGGGCTCGGGAATGGCTACACCTTC.

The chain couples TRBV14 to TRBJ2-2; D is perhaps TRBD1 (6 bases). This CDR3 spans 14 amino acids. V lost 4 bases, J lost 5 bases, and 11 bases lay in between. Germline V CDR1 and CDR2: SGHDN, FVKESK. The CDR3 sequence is CASSPQQGTGELFF. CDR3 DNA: TGTGCCAGCAGCCCTCAACAGGGTACCGGGGAGCTGTTTTTT.

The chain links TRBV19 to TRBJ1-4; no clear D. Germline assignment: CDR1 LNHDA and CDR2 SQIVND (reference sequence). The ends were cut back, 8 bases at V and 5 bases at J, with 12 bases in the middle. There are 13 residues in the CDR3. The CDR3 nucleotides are TGTGCCAGTTCCGGGGTTTCAAATGAAAAACTGTTTTTT. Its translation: CASSGVSNEKLFF.

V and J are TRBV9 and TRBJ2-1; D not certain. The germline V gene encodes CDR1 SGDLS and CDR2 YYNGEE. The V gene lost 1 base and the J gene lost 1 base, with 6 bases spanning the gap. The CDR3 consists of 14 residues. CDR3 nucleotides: TGTGCCAGCAGCGTATTGGAGTCCTACAATGAGCAGTTCTTC. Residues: CASSVLESYNEQFF.

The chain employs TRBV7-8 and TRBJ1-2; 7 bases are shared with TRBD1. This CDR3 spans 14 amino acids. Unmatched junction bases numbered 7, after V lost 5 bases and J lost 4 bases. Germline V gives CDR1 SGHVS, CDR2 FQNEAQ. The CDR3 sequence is CASSNRQGSYGYTF. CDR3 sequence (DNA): TGTGCCAGCAGCAACAGACAGGGTAGCTATGGCTACACCTTC.

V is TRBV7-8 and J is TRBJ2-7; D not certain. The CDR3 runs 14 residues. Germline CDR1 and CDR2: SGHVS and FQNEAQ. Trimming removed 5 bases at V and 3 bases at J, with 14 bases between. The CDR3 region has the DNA TGTGCCAGCAGCCCCCCGGGTAGAATCTACGAGCAGTACTTC. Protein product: CASSPPGRIYEQYF.

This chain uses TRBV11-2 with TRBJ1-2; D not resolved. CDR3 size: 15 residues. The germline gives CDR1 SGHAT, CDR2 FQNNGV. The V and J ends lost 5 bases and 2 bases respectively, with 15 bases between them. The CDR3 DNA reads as TGTGCCAGCAGCCGGCCGCTGGGGAAAAACTATGGCTACACCTTC. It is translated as CASSRPLGKNYGYTF. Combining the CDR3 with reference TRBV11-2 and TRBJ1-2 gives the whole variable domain EAGVAQSPRYKIIEKRQSVAFWCNPISGHATLYWYQQILGQGPKLLIQFQNNGVVDDSQLPKDRFSAERLKGVDSTLKIQPAKLEDSAVYLCASSRPLGKNYGYTFGSGTRLTVV.

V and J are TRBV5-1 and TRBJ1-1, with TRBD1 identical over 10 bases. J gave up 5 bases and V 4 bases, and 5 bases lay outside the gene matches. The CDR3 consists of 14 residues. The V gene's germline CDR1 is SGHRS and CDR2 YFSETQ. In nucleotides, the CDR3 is TGCGCCAGCAGCGTCCGGGACAGGGGAACTGAAGCTTTCTTT. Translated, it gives CASSVRDRGTEAFF.

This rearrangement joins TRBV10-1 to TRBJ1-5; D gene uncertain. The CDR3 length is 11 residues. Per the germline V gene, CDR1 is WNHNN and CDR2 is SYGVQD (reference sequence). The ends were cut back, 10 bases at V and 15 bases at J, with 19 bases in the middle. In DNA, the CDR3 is TGCGCCACCATAACCACCTTGCCCTCGCATTTT. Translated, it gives CATITTLPSHF.

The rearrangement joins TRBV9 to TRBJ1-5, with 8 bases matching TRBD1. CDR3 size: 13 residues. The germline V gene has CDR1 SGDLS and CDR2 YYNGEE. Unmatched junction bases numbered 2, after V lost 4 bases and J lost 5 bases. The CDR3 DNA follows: TGTGCCAGCAGCCTGACAGGGGATCAGCCCCAGCATTTT. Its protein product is CASSLTGDQPQHF.